This T cell receptor beta chain was sequenced for a study of human T cells and chemical hapten exposure. Study-wide background: Donors were sensitized with 2% DPC on the upper inner arm. Patch tests of 0.01% DPC on the upper back were read at 6 days.

This clonotype came up many times. Its antigen is still unknown. The CDR3 is 12 residues long. J gave up 11 bases and V 7 bases, and 7 bases lay outside the gene matches. Regarding time point: patch test 1, 2 weeks after DPC sensitization. As to treatment: therapeutic diphenylcyclopropenone sensitization with weekly scalp DPC. Broader study findings: Relative to control repertoires, expanded TCRs gave rise to significantly more large CDR3 similarity clusters.

MiXCR, applied by TCRdb to the RACE reads, yields one record per CDR3 protein. The sample shows roughly 380,000 distinct CDR3 sequences, 4% to 5.5% of them seen only once. Sequencing used whole blood, obtained in connection with sensitization to the hapten diphenylcyclopropenone (DPC). This TCR was recovered from a woman aged 45-60 years with alopecia areata. Some clones in this sample may be carry-over from other donors' samples. This sequence joins TRBV12-3 or TRBV12-4 and TRBJ1-5; 8 nucleotides align to TRBD1. The DNA of the CDR3 is TGTGCCAGCACCTCCCAGGGGGCCTCCCAGCATTTT. Its translation is CASTSQGASQHF.